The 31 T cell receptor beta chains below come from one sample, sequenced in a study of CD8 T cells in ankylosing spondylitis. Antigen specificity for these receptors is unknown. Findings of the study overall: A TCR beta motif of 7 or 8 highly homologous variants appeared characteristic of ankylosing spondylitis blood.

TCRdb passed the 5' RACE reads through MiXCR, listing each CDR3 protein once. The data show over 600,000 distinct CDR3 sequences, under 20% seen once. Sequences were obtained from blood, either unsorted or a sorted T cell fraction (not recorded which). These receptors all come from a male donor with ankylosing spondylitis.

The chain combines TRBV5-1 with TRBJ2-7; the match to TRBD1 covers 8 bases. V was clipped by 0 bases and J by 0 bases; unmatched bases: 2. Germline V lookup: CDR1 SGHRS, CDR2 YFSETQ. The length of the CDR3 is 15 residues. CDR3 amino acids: CASSLDGTGSYEQYF. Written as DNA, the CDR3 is TGCGCCAGCAGCTTGGATGGGACAGGCTCCTACGAGCAGTACTTC.

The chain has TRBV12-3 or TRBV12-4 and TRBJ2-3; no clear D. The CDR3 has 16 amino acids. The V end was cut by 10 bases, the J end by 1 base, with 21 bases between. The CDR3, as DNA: TGTGCCACCTCAAGGGTCCTGTCAACACGCACAGATACGCAGTATTTT. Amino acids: CATSRVLSTRTDTQYF.

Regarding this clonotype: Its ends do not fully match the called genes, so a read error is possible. CDR3 DNA: TGTGCCAGCAGCACACGCCGGGACCCGGGGGTTTTC. The encoded protein is CASSTRRDPGVF. V is TRBV13 and J is TRBJ2-4; possible D gene TRBD2, 6 bases. The CDR3 totals 12 residues. Germline V gene sequence: CDR1 PRHDT, CDR2 FYEKMQ (reference sequence).

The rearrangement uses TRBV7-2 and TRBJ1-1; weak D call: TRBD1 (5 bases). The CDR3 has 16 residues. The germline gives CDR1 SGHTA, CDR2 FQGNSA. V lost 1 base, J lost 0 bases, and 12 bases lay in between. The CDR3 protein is CASSLGAGSMNTEAFF. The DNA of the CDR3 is TGTGCCAGCAGCTTAGGGGCAGGGTCGATGAACACTGAAGCTTTCTTT.

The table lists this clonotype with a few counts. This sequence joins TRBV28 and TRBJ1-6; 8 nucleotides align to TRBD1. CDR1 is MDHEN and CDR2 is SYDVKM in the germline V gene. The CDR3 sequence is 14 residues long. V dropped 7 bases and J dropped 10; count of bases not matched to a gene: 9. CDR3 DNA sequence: TGTGCCAGCACCCCGGACAGGGTTAGGTCACCCCTCCACTTT. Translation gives CASTPDRVRSPLHF.

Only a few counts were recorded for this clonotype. In nucleotides, the CDR3 is TGCGCCAGCAGCCAAGATCTTACAGCGTCCGGGGAGCTGTTTTTT. This translates into CASSQDLTASGELFF. The chain recombines TRBV4-3 with TRBJ2-2, with D unresolved. V lost 0 bases and J 6 bases, leaving 11 bases between the germline ends. The CDR3 contains 15 residues. Germline CDR1 reads LGHNA; CDR2 reads YSLEER.

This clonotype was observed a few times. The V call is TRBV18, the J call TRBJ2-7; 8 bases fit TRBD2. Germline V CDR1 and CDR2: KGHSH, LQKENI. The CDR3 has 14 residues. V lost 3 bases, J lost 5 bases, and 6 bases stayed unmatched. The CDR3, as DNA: TGTGCCAGCTCACCCCCGGGACTAGGGAACGAGCAGTACTTC. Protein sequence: CASSPPGLGNEQYF.

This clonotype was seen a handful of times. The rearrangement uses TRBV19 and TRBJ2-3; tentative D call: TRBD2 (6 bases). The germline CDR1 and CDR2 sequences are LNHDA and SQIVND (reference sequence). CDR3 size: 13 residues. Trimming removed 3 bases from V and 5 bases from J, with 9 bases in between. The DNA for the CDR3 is TGTGCCAGTAGTATGGGGGGAGGAGATACGCAGTATTTT. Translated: CASSMGGGDTQYF.

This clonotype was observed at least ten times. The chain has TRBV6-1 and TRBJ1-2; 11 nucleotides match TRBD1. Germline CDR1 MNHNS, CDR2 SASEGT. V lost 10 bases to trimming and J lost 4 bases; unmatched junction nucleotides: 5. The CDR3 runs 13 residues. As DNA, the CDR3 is TGTGCCACCCGGACAGGGGGCAGCTATGGCTACACCTTC. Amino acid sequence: CATRTGGSYGYTF.

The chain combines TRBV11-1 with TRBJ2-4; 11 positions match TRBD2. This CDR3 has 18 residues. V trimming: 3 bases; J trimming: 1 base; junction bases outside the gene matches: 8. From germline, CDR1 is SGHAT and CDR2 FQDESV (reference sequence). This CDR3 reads CASSFGTSGSVAKNIQYF. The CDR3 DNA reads TGTGCCAGCAGCTTTGGAACTAGCGGGAGCGTGGCCAAAAACATTCAGTACTTC. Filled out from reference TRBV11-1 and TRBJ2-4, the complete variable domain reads EAEVAQSPRYKITEKSQAVAFWCDPISGHATLYWYRQILGQGPELLVQFQDESVVDDSQLPKDRFSAERLKGVDSTLKIQPAELGDSAMYLCASSFGTSGSVAKNIQYFGAGTRLSVL.

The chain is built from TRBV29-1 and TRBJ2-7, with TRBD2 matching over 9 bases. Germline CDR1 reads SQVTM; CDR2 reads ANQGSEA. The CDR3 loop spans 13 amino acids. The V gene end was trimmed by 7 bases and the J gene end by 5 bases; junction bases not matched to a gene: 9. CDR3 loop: CSASRLADNEQYF. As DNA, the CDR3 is TGCAGCGCGTCCCGACTAGCGGATAACGAGCAGTACTTC.

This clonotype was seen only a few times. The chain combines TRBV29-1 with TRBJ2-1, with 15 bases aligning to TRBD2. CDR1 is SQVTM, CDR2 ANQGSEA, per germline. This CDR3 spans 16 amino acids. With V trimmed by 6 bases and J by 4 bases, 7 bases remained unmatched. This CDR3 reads CSVAGTSGGKYNEQFF. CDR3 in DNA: TGCAGCGTCGCGGGGACTAGCGGGGGGAAGTACAATGAGCAGTTCTTC.

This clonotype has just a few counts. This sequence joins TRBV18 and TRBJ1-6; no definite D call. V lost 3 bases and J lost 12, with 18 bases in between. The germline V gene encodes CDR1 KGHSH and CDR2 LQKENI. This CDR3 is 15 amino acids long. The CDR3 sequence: CASSPDPGPFRPLHF. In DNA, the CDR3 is TGTGCCAGCTCACCCGACCCGGGTCCCTTTAGACCCCTCCACTTT.

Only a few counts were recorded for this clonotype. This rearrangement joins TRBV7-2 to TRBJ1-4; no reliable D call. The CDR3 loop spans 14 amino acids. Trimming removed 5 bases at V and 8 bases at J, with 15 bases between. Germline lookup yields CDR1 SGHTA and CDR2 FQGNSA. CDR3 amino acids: CASSVGGQQEKLFF. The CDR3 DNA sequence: TGTGCCAGCAGCGTGGGAGGGCAGCAGGAAAAACTGTTTTTT.

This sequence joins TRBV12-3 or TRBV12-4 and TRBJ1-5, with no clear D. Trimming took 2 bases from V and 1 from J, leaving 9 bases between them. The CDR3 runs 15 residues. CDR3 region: CASSLSDGSNQPQHF. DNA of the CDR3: TGTGCCAGCAGTTTAAGTGACGGGAGCAATCAGCCCCAGCATTTT.

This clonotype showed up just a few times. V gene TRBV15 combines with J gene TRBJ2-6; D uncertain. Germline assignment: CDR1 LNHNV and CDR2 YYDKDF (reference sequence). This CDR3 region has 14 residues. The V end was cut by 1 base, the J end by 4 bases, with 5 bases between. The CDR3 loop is CATSRVGGANVLTF. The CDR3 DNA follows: TGTGCCACCAGCAGAGTGGGGGGGGCCAACGTCCTGACTTTC.

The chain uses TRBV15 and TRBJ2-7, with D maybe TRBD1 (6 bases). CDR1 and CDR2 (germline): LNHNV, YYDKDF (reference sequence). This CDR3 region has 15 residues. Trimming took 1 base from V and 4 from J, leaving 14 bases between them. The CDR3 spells CATSRVDRLSYEQYF. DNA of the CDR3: TGTGCCACCAGCAGAGTCGACAGGCTTTCATACGAGCAGTACTTC.

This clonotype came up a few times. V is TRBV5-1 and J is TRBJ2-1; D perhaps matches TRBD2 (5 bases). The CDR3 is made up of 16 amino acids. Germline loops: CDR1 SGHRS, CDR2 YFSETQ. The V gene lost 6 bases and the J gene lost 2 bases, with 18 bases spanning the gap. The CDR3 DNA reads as TGCGCCAGCACCGCACAAGCAGCGGAGCCCTACAATGAGCAGTTCTTC. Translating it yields CASTAQAAEPYNEQFF. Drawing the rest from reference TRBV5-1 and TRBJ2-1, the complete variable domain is KAGVTQTPRYLIKTRGQQVTLSCSPISGHRSVSWYQQTPGQGLQFLFEYFSETQRNKGNFPGRFSGRQFSNSRSEMNVSTLELGDSALYLCASTAQAAEPYNEQFFGPGTRLTVL.

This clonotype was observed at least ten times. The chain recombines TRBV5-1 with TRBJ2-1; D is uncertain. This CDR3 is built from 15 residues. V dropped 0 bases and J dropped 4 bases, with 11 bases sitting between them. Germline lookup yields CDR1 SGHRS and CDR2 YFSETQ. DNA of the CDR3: TGCGCCAGCAGCTTGGGTGGAGTCGGGTACAATGAGCAGTTCTTC. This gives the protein CASSLGGVGYNEQFF.

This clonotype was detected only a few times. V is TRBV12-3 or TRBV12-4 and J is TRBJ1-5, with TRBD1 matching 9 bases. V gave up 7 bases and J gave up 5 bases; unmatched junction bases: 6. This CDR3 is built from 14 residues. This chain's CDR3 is CASTPDRGYQPQHF. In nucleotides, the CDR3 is TGTGCCAGCACCCCGGACAGGGGCTATCAGCCCCAGCATTTT.

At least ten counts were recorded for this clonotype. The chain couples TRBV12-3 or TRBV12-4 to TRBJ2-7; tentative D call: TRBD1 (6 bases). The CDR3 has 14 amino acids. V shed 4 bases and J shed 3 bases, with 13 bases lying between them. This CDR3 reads CASSSRGLSYEQYF. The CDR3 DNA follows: TGTGCCAGCAGTTCCAGGGGCCTAAGCTACGAGCAGTACTTC.

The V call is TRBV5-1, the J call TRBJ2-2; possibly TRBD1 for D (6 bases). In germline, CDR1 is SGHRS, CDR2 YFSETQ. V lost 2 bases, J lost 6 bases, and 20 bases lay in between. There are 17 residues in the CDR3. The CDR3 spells CASSFSPLTGASGELFF. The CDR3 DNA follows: TGCGCCAGCAGCTTCTCCCCTCTGACAGGAGCGTCCGGGGAGCTGTTTTTT.

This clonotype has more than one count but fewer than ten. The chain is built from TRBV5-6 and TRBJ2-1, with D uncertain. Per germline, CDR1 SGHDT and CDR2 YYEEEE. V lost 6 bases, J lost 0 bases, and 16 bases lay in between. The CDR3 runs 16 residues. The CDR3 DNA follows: TGTGCCAGCAACGCCTTACAGAGATACTCCTACAATGAGCAGTTCTTC. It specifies CASNALQRYSYNEQFF.

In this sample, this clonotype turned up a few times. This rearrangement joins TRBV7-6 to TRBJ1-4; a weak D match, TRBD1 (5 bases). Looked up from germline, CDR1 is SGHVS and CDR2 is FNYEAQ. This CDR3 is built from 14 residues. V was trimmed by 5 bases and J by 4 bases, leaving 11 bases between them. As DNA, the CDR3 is TGTGCCAGCAGCCTTTACCAGGGTAATGAAAAACTGTTTTTT. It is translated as CASSLYQGNEKLFF.

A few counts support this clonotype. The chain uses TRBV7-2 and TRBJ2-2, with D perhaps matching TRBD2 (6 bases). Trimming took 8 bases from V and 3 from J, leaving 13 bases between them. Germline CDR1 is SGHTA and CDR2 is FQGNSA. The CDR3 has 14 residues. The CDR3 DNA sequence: TGTGCCAGCGAACCGGGACTGTACACCGGGGAGCTGTTTTTT. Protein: CASEPGLYTGELFF.

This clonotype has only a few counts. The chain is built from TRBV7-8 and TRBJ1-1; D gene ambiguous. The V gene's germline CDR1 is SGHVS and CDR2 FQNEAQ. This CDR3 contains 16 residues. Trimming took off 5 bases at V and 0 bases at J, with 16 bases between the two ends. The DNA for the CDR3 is TGTGCCAGCAGCCCTTGGGAGGAGCCCATGAACACTGAAGCTTTCTTT. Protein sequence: CASSPWEEPMNTEAFF.

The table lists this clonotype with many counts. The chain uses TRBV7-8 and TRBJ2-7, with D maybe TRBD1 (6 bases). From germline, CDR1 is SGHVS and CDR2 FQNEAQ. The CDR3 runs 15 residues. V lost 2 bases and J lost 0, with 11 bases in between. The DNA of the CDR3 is TGTGCCAGCAGCTTACATCAGGGGCCCTCCTACGAGCAGTACTTC. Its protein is CASSLHQGPSYEQYF.

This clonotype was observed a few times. CDR3 nucleotide sequence: TGCGCCAGCAGCTTCTCAGGGCAAACCGGAGATGAAGCTTTCTTT. This translates into CASSFSGQTGDEAFF. The genes are TRBV5-1 and TRBJ1-1; maybe TRBD1 (5 bases). V was cut by 2 bases and J by 7 bases, with 18 bases left in between. CDR1 is SGHRS, CDR2 YFSETQ, per germline. The CDR3 is 15 residues long.

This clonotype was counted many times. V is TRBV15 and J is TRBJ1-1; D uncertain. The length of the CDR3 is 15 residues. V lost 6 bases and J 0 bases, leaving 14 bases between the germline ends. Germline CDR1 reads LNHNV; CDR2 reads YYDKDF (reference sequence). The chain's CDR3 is CATSSGAFMNTEAFF. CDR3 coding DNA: TGTGCCACCAGTTCGGGCGCCTTTATGAACACTGAAGCTTTCTTT.

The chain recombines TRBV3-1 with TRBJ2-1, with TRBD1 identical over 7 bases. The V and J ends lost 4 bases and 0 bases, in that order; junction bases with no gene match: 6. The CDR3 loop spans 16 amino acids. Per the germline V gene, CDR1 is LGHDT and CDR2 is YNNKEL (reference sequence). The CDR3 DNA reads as TGTGCCAGCAGCCCCCCGGGACAGAACTCCTACAATGAGCAGTTCTTC. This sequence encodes CASSPPGQNSYNEQFF.

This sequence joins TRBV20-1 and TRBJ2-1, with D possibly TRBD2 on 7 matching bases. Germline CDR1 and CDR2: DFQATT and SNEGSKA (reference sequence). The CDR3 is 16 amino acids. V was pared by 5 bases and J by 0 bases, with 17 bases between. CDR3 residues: CSAVVRGGVSYNEQFF. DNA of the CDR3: TGCAGTGCTGTAGTTAGGGGGGGAGTCTCCTACAATGAGCAGTTCTTC.